This section outlines one T cell receptor (beta chain) sequence together with its context. The V segment lost 4 bases and the J segment 0 bases; nucleotides outside the gene matches: 10. This CDR3 has 18 amino acids. Germline V CDR1 and CDR2: MNHNS, SASEGT. The data stem from a study of T cell changes during pregnancy in multiple sclerosis. Method: immunoSEQ multiplex PCR; TCRdb's copy keeps in-frame clones and lacks some. The data contain 95,000 to 150,000 clones, roughly 92% of them singletons. The rearrangement uses TRBV6-1 and TRBJ2-2, with 8 bases identical to TRBD1. The sample in question was peripheral blood, obtained before pregnancy. This TCR came from a female donor with multiple sclerosis, enrolled in a pregnancy study. CDR3 protein: CASSARDRGYANTGELFF. DNA for the CDR3: TGTGCCAGCAGTGCCCGAGACAGGGGCTACGCGAACACCGGGGAGCTGTTTTTT.